This TCR beta chain was found in a study of beta chain features in type 1 diabetes. On this clone: Its specificity is unknown.

Findings and caveats of the study: Any HLA effect on TCRB rearrangement was left unresolved by small sub-analyses. Shortening that was moderate but significant affected the TCRB CDR3s of Type 1 diabetes patients in all four CD4+ subsets.

Isolated RNA was reverse transcribed in full, so expressed TCRB transcripts were sequenced. Using immunoSEQ multiplex PCR, the repertoire was profiled, and TCRdb retains in-frame clones only, with some absent. The repertoire holds about 230,000 clones, with more than 15% as singletons. Germline V lookup: CDR1 LNHDA, CDR2 SQIVND (reference sequence). CDR3 size: 13 residues. The ends were cut back, 5 bases at V and 0 bases at J, with 6 bases in the middle. Sequencing input: naive CD4+ T cells from blood. The chain couples TRBV19 to TRBJ2-3; D remains unclear. This TCR came from a young man with type 1 diabetes. The chain's CDR3 is CASSGTSTDTQYF. CDR3 bases: TGTGCCAGTAGTGGCACTAGCACAGATACGCAGTATTTT.